The rows below give T cell receptor beta chains drawn from one sample of a study of CD8 T cells in ankylosing spondylitis. TCRdb ran MiXCR on the 5' RACE reads and lists one entry per CDR3 protein. This table has 250,000 to 350,000 distinct CDR3 sequences, about 19% appearing once. Sequencing used blood, either unsorted or a sorted T cell fraction (not recorded which). The receptors shown here come from a male donor with ankylosing spondylitis or in good health (not recorded which). The CDR3 runs from the conserved cysteine through the conserved F or W. A D gene is named only where the DNA matches it firmly. A clone size is listed for some rows: how often the clone was seen (once, few, many), or a class if it is expanded.

clone_size j_call d_call v_call cdr3_nt cdr3_aa
few TRBJ2-3 TRBD2 TRBV4-2 TGTGCCAGCAGCCAGGGGGGTTCCGGGACTAGCGATACAGATACGCAGTATTTT CASSQGGSGTSDTDTQYF
few TRBJ2-1 TRBD2 TRBV27 TGTGCCAGCAGTTTTCTAGCGGGAGGGGATGAGCAGTTCTTC CASSFLAGGDEQFF
few TRBJ2-2 - TRBV5-1 TGCGCCAGCAGCCTCTCCCCGGAGACAGGGAACACCGGGGAGCTGTTTTTT CASSLSPETGNTGELFF
- TRBJ2-1 - TRBV11-2 TGTGCCAGCAGCCGAGAATTACTATCCAATGAGCAGTTCTTC CASSRELLSNEQFF
- TRBJ1-2 - TRBV12-3/TRBV12-4 TGTGCCAGCAGTTTAGTAGGGAAAGGCTACACCTTC CASSLVGKGYTF
- TRBJ1-3 - TRBV5-1 TGCGCCAGCAGCTTGGTAGGCACTTTGGGTGGAAACACCATATATTTT CASSLVGTLGGNTIYF
- TRBJ2-3 - TRBV6-1 TGTGCCAGCAGTGAAAGTGGAGTTCGGGCCACAGATACGCAGTATTTT CASSESGVRATDTQYF
- TRBJ2-5 TRBD2 TRBV7-2 TGTGCCAGCAGCCTCTGGGTAGCGGGGGCGGGAGAGACCCAGTACTTC CASSLWVAGAGETQYF
many TRBJ2-2 - TRBV9 TGTGCCAGCAGGGGCTCCGGGGAGCTGTTTTTT CASRGSGELFF
- TRBJ1-4 - TRBV20-1 TGCAGTGCTAGACGCAGGGCAGATGAAAAACTGTTTTTT CSARRRADEKLFF
many TRBJ2-3 - TRBV15 TGTGCCACCAGTCAATTGATAGGCACAGATACGCAGTATTTT CATSQLIGTDTQYF
many TRBJ2-3 - TRBV5-1 TGCGCCAGCAGCTCGAACTCCGGGACTAGCACAGATACGCAGTATTTT CASSSNSGTSTDTQYF
few TRBJ1-2 TRBD1 TRBV28 TGTGCCAGCAGTTTAGGGACAGGGGGCCTCTATGGCTACACCTTC CASSLGTGGLYGYTF
- TRBJ1-1 - TRBV18 TGTGCCAGCTCACCAGGGTTTACTGAAGCTTTCTTT CASSPGFTEAFF
few TRBJ1-2 - TRBV29-1 TGCAGCGTTGTCGGTGGCTACACCTTC CSVVGGYTF
- TRBJ1-2 TRBD1 TRBV3-1 TGTGCCAGCAGCCCGGGACAGAGATGGGGCTACACCTTC CASSPGQRWGYTF
many TRBJ2-5 TRBD1 TRBV27 TGTGCCAGCGGCTATACAGGGGTATCAGAGACCCAGTACTTC CASGYTGVSETQYF
few TRBJ2-3 TRBD2 TRBV28 TGTGCCAGCAGCCCCCCAGCGGGAGTATCAGATACGCAGTATTTT CASSPPAGVSDTQYF
many TRBJ1-4 TRBD1 TRBV28 TGTGCCAGCAGTTTACCTACAGGGGCGGTTGAAAAACTGTTTTTT CASSLPTGAVEKLFF
- TRBJ1-1 TRBD1 TRBV12-3/TRBV12-4 TGTGCCAGCACTACCCTCGTTAGGGGGCTGGGAACTTTCTTT CASTTLVRGLGTFF
- TRBJ2-5 TRBD1 TRBV7-2 TGTGCCAGCAGTCCGGACAGGGCCCTCCAAGAGACCCAGTACTTC CASSPDRALQETQYF
few TRBJ1-5 - TRBV20-1 TGCAGTGCTAGTGAAGGGGCTAATCAGCCCCAGCATTTT CSASEGANQPQHF
- TRBJ1-1 TRBD1 TRBV12-3/TRBV12-4 TGTGCCAGCAGTCCAACGACAGGGGATGAAGCTTTCTTT CASSPTTGDEAFF
many TRBJ2-2 - TRBV12-3/TRBV12-4 TGTGCCAGCAAAACGTTGGGGGAGCTGTTTTTT CASKTLGELFF
few TRBJ2-2 TRBD1 TRBV5-1 TGCGCCAGCAGCTTCGGGGACAGGGACACCGGGGAGCTGTTTTTT CASSFGDRDTGELFF
many TRBJ1-1 - TRBV4-1 TGCGCCAGCAGCCCGGGGAGGAGGAACACTGAAGCTTTCTTT CASSPGRRNTEAFF
- TRBJ2-3 TRBD1 TRBV18 TGTGCCAGCTCACCACCATTTAACAGGGGAACAGATACGCAGTATTTT CASSPPFNRGTDTQYF
- TRBJ2-5 TRBD1 TRBV4-1 TGCGCCAGCAATCCGACAGGGGGCATCCAAGAGACCCAGTACTTC CASNPTGGIQETQYF
- TRBJ2-1 - TRBV28 TGTGCCAGCAGTTTTTCTGGGCTAGCCGGGTACAATGAGCAGTTCTTC CASSFSGLAGYNEQFF
- TRBJ2-3 TRBD2 TRBV12-3/TRBV12-4 TGTGCCAGCACTCCACTTAGCGGGGGCCACACAGATACGCAGTATTTT CASTPLSGGHTDTQYF
- TRBJ1-1 TRBD1 TRBV7-3 TGTGCCAGCAGCTTAAATTGGGACAGGGACACTGAAGCTTTCTTT CASSLNWDRDTEAFF
few TRBJ1-1 - TRBV5-1 TGCGCCAGCAAAAGTGGGACGGAGAACACTGAAGCTTTCTTT CASKSGTENTEAFF
- TRBJ1-3 TRBD1 TRBV20-1 TGCAGTGCTAGAGGTCGCCGGGACAGGGTCTCTGGAAACACCATATATTTT CSARGRRDRVSGNTIYF
- TRBJ2-5 TRBD2 TRBV3-1 TGTGCCATCAGTCTCGGGACTAGCGGAGTAACCAGCCAAGAGACCCAGTACTTC CAISLGTSGVTSQETQYF
many TRBJ1-3 - TRBV6-1 TGTGCCAGCAGTGAATCCGGGGGGACCGACTTTAGAAACACCATATATTTT CASSESGGTDFRNTIYF
- TRBJ2-2 - TRBV20-1 TGCAGTGCTAGTCCAGCGAACACCGGGGAGCTGTTTTTT CSASPANTGELFF
few TRBJ2-1 - TRBV24-1 TGTGCCACCAGTGATTCCCGGGCTATGGCGGAGCAGTTCTTC CATSDSRAMAEQFF
- TRBJ2-5 TRBD1 TRBV20-1 TGCAGTGCTCCCGCGGAAACAGGGGAACGAGAGACCCAGTACTTC CSAPAETGERETQYF
- TRBJ1-1 TRBD1 TRBV7-2 TGTGCCAGCAGCTTATTAGAATTGAAAAAAACGGGGGACAGTAAGTCTAACACTGAAGCTTTCTTT CASSLLELKKTGDSKSNTEAFF
- TRBJ2-3 - TRBV18 TGTGCCAGCTCATTAGGACGGACTCCGCAGTATTTT CASSLGRTPQYF
- TRBJ2-1 - TRBV19 TGTGCCAGTAGATCGCGTGGGGGCCAATACTACAATGAGCAGTTCTTC CASRSRGGQYYNEQFF
few TRBJ2-3 TRBD2 TRBV20-1 TGCAGTGCTCACCCGGGACTAGCGGGAGGGCCAGTCACAGATACGCAGTATTTT CSAHPGLAGGPVTDTQYF
many TRBJ2-1 TRBD2 TRBV6-4 TGTGCCAGCAGTGAGACGACTAGCGGGTTCAATGAGCAGTTCTTC CASSETTSGFNEQFF
few TRBJ2-3 TRBD2 TRBV20-1 TGCAGTGCTAGCGGGACTCGCGGGAGAGAAGATACGCAGTATTTT CSASGTRGREDTQYF
- TRBJ2-3 - TRBV3-1 TGTGCCAGCAGCCAAGATGGCAGGGACACAGATACGCAGTATTTT CASSQDGRDTDTQYF
few TRBJ2-1 - TRBV6-6 TGTGCCAGCAGTTACTCCCTTGGGAATGAGCAGTTCTTC CASSYSLGNEQFF
- TRBJ2-4 - TRBV7-2 TGTGCCAGCAGCCCGGGGCGATGGGCCAAAAACATTCAGTACTTC CASSPGRWAKNIQYF
- TRBJ2-5 TRBD1 TRBV5-1 TGCGCCAGCAGCTTGCAACAGGGGAGTGAGACCCAGTACTTC CASSLQQGSETQYF
- TRBJ2-3 - TRBV25-1 TGTGCCAGCAGTGCACCCCGGAAGAGGGGGGACACAGATACGCAGTATTTT CASSAPRKRGDTDTQYF